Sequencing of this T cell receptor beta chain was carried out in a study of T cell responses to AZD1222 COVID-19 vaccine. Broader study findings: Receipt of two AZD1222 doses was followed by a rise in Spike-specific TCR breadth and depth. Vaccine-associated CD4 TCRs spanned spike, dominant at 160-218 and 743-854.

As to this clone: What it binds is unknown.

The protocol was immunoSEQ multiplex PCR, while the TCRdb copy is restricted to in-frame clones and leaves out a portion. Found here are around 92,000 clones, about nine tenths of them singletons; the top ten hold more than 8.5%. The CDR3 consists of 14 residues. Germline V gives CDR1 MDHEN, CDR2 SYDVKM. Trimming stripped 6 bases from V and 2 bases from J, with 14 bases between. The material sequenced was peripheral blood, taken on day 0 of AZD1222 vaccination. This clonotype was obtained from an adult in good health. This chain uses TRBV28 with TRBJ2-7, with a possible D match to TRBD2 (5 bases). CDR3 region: CASSLGGPPYEQYF. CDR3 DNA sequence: TGTGCCAGCAGCCTCGGCGGGCCCCCCTACGAGCAGTACTTC.